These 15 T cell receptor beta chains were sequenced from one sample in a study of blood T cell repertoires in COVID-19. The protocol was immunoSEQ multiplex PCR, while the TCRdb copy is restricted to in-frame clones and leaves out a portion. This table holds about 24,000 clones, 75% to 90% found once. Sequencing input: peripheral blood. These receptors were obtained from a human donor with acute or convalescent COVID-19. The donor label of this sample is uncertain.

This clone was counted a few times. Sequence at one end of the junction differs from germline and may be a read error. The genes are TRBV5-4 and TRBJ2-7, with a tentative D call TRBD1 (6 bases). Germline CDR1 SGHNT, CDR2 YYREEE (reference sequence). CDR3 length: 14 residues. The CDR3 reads CASSSPGQGYGQHF. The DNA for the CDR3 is TGTGCCAGCAGCTCGCCGGGGCAGGGGTACGGACAGCACTTC.

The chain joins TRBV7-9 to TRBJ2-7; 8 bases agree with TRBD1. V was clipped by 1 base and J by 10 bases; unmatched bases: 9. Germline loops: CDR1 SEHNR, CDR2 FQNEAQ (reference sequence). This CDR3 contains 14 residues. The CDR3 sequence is CASSLDQQGARQYF. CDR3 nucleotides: TGTGCCAGCAGCTTAGACCAGCAGGGGGCGCGACAGTACTTC.

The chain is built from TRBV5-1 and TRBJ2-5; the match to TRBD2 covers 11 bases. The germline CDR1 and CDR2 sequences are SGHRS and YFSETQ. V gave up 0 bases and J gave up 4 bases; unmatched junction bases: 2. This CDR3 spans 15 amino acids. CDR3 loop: CASSLGLAGLETQYF. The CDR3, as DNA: TGCGCCAGCAGCTTGGGACTAGCGGGGTTAGAGACCCAGTACTTC.

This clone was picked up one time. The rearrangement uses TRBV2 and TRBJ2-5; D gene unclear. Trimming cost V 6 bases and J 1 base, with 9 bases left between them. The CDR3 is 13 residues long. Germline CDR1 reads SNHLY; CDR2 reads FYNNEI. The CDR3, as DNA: TGTGCCAGCAGGACCGACACCCAAGAGACCCAGTACTTC. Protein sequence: CASRTDTQETQYF.

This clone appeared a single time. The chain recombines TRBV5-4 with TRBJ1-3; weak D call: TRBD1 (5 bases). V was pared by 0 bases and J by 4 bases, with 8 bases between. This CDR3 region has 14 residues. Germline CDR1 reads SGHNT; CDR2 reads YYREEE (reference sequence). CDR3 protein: CASSLEGVGNTIYF. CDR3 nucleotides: TGTGCCAGCAGCTTGGAAGGGGTCGGAAACACCATATATTTT.

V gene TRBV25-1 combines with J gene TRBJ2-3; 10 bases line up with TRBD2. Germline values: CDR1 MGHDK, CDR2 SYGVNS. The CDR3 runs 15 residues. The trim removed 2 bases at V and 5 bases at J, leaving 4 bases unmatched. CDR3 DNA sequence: TGTGCCAGCAGTGAACTAGCGGGAGCGGGAGATACGCAGTATTTT. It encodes CASSELAGAGDTQYF.

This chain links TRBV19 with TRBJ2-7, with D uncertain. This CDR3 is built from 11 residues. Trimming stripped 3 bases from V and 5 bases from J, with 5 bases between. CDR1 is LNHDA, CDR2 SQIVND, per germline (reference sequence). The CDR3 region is CASSIQDEQYF. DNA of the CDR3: TGTGCCAGTAGTATTCAGGACGAGCAGTACTTC.

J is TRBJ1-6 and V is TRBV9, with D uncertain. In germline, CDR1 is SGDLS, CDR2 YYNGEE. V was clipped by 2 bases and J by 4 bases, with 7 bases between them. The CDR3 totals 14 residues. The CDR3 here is CASSVESYNSPLHF. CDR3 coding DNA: TGTGCCAGCAGCGTCGAGTCATATAATTCACCCCTCCACTTT. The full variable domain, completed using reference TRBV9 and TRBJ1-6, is DSGVTQTPKHLITATGQRVTLRCSPRSGDLSVYWYQQSLDQGLQFLIQYYNGEERAKGNILERFSAQQFPDLHSELNLSSLELGDSALYFCASSVESYNSPLHFGNGTRLTVT.

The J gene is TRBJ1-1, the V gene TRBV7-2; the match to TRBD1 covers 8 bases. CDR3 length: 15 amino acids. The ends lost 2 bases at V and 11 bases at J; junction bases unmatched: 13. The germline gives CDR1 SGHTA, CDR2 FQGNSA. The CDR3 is CASSLSPRQGQEAFF. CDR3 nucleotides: TGTGCCAGCAGCTTATCCCCCAGACAGGGACAGGAGGCTTTCTTT. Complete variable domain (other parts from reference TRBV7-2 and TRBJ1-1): GAGVSQSPSNKVTEKGKDVELRCDPISGHTALYWYRQSLGQGLEFLIYFQGNSAPDKSGLPSDRFSAERTGGSVSTLTIQRTQQEDSAVYLCASSLSPRQGQEAFFGQGTRLTVV.

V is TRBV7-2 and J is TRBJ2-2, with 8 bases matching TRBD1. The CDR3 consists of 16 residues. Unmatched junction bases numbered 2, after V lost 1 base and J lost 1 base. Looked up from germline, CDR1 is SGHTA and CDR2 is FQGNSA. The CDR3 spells CASSLGTGGNTGELFF. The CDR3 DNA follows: TGTGCCAGCAGCTTAGGAACAGGGGGGAACACCGGGGAGCTGTTTTTT.

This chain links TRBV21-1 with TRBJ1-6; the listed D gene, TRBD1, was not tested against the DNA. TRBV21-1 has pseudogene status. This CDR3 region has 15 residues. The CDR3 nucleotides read TGTGCCAGCACCCCAGGGCAAATTTATAATTCACCCCTCCACTTT. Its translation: CASTPGQIYNSPLHF.

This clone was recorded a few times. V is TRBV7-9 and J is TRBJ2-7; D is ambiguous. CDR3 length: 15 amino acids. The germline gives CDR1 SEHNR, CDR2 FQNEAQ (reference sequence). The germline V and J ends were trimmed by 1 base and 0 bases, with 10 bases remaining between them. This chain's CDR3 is CASSLEEVTSYEQYF. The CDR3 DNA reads TGTGCCAGCAGCTTAGAAGAGGTCACCTCCTACGAGCAGTACTTC.

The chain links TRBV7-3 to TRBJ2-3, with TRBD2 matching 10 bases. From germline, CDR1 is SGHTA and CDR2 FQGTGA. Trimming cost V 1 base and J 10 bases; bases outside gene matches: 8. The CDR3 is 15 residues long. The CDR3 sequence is CASSLRLAGETSQYF. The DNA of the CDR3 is TGTGCCAGCAGCTTAAGACTAGCGGGCGAGACTTCGCAGTATTTT. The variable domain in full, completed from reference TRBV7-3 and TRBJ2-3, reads GAGVSQTPSNKVTEKGKYVELRCDPISGHTALYWYRQSLGQGPEFLIYFQGTGAADDSGLPNDRFFAVRPEGSVSTLKIQRTERGDSAVYLCASSLRLAGETSQYFGPGTRLTVL.

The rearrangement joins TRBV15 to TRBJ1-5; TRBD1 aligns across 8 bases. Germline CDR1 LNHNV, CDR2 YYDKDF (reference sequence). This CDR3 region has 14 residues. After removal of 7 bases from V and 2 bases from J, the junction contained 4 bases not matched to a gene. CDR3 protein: CATKDREGNQPQHF. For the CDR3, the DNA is TGTGCCACCAAGGACAGGGAGGGCAATCAGCCCCAGCATTTT.

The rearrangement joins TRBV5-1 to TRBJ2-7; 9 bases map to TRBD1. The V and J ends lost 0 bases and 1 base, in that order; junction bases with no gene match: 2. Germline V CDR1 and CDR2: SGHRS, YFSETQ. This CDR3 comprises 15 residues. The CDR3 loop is CASSLGGTGSYEQYF. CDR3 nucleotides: TGCGCCAGCAGCTTGGGTGGGACAGGGTCCTACGAGCAGTACTTC. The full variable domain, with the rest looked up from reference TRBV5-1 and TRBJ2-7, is KAGVTQTPRYLIKTRGQQVTLSCSPISGHRSVSWYQQTPGQGLQFLFEYFSETQRNKGNFPGRFSGRQFSNSRSEMNVSTLELGDSALYLCASSLGGTGSYEQYFGPGTRLTVT.